This T cell receptor (beta chain) was sequenced during a study of cytomegalovirus exposure and HLA in healthy donors. Overall study findings and caveats: The study had only CMV serostatus as immune exposure information.

While unrecorded immune exposures were likely, the donors were nominally healthy when sampled. CDR1 SGHAT and CDR2 FQNNGV come from the germline V gene. The CDR3 extends over 13 amino acids. Germline trimming cut 4 bases from V and 4 bases from J; bases unmatched to any gene: 1. PCR amplification relied on 60 Vbeta primers (plus 13 Jbeta primers). The assay was immunoSEQ multiplex PCR, and TCRdb's table has in-frame clones only and misses some. There are approximately 260,000 clones in the sample; about nine tenths occur only once, and about 1.8% lies in the top ten. Details on this clone: The target antigen is unknown.

Material: PBMCs. V and J are TRBV11-2 and TRBJ1-3, with 7 positions matching TRBD1. The clonotype originates from a girl aged 2 to 10 in good health and CMV-seronegative. This chain's CDR3 is CASSYRGGNTIYF. In DNA, the CDR3 is TGTGCCAGCAGCTACAGGGGAGGAAACACCATATATTTT.